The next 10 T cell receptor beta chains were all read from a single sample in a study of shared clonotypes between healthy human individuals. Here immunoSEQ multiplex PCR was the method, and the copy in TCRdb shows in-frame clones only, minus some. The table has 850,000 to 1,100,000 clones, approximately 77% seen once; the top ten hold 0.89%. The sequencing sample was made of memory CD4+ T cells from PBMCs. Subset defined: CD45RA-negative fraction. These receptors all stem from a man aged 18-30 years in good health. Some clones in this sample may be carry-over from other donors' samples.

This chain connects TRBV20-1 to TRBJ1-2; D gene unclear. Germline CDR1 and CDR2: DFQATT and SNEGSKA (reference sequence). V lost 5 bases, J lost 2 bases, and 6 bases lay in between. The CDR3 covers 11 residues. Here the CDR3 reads CSAQDNYGYTF. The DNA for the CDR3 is TGCAGTGCTCAGGACAACTATGGCTACACCTTC.

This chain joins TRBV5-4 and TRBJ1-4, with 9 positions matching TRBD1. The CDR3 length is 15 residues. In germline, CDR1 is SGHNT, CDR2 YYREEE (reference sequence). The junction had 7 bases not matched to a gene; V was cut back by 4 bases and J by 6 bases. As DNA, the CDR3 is TGTGCCAGCAGCCGGGGGACAGGGATATATGAAAAACTGTTTTTT. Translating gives CASSRGTGIYEKLFF.

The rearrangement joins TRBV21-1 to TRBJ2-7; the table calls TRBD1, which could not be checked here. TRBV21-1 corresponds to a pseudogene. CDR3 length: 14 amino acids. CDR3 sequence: CASSSRDRDHEQYF. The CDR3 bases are TGTGCCAGCAGCTCCCGGGACAGGGACCACGAGCAGTACTTC.

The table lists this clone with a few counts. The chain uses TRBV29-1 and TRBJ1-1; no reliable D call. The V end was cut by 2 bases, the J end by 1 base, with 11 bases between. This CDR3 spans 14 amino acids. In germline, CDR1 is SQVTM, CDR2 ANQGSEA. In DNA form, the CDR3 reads TGCAGCGTTGAAATGCTCGGCCGGAACACTGAAGCTTTCTTT. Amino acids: CSVEMLGRNTEAFF.

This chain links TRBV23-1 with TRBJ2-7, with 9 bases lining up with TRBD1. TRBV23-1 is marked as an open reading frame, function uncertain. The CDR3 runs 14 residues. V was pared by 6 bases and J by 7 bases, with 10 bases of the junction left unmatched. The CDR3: CASRHYRGRREQYF. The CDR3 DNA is TGCGCCAGCAGACACTACAGGGGGCGGCGGGAGCAGTACTTC.

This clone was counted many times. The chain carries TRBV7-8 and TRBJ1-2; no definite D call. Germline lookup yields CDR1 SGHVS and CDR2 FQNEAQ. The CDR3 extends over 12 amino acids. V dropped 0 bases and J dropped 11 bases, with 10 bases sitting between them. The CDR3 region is CASSLADREYTF. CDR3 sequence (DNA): TGTGCCAGCAGCTTAGCCGATCGGGAGTACACCTTC.

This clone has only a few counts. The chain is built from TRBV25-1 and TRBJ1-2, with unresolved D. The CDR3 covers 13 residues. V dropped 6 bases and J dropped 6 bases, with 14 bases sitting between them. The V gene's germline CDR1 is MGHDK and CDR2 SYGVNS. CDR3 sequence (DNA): TGTGCCAGCAGGGGCGGTCCAGCGGATGGCTACACCTTC. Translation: CASRGGPADGYTF.

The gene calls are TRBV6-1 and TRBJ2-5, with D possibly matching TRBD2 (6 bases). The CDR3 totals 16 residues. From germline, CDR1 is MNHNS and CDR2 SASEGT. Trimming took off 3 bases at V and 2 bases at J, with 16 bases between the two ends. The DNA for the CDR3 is TGTGCCAGCAGTGAGGGTCGACTAGTAGGGCAAGAGACCCAGTACTTC. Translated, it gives CASSEGRLVGQETQYF.

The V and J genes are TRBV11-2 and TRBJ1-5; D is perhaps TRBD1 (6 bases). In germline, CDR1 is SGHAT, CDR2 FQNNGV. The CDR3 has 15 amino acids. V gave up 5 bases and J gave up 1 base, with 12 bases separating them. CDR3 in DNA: TGTGCCAGCAGCGAAAGGGGGTTGAGCAATCAGCCCCAGCATTTT. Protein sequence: CASSERGLSNQPQHF.

This chain's CDR3 is CASSETQTPTRDGYTF. The DNA for the CDR3 is TGTGCCAGCAGTGAAACCCAAACACCCACCAGGGATGGCTACACCTTC. The rearrangement links TRBV6-1 to TRBJ1-2, with D perhaps TRBD1 (5 bases). The CDR3 runs to 16 residues. V lost 2 bases and J 6 bases, leaving 19 bases between the germline ends. In germline, CDR1 is MNHNS, CDR2 SASEGT.